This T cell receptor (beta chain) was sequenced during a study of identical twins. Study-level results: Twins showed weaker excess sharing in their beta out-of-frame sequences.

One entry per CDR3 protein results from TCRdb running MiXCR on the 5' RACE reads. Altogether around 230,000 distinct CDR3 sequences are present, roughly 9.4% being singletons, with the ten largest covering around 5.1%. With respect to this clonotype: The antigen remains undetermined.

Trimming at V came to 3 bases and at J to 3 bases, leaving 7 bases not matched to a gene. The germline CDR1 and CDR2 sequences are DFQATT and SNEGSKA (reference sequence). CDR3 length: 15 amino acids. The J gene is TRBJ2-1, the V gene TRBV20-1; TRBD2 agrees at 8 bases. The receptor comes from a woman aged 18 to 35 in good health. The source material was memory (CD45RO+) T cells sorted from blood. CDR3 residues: CSARPGTRGYNEQFF. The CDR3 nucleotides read TGCAGTGCTAGGCCCGGGACTAGAGGCTACAATGAGCAGTTCTTC.